This TCR beta chain was captured in a study of cytomegalovirus exposure and HLA in healthy donors. Overall study results and limits: As a later analysis showed, several of the most significant clusters appeared to be linked to common viral pathogens.

With respect to this clone: Its antigen is unknown.

Primers: 60 Vbeta forward and 13 Jbeta reverse. Only in-frame clones appear in the TCRdb table, and some are missing; sequencing was by immunoSEQ multiplex PCR. The table has roughly 100,000 clones, approximately 80% seen once; the top ten hold under 2%. Between the trimmed V and J ends, which lost 5 bases and 3 bases, there was a span of 14 bases. Germline values: CDR1 SEHNR, CDR2 FQNEAQ (reference sequence). This CDR3 is built from 14 residues. This TCR was recovered from a woman between 40 and 50 years old in good health and CMV-seronegative. This sequence joins TRBV7-9 and TRBJ2-7; D is unclear. Material: PBMCs. CDR3 coding DNA: TGTGCCAGCAGCGGGCAGGTTTTGAGCTACGAGCAGTACTTC. It encodes CASSGQVLSYEQYF.